This entry concerns a single TCR beta chain. Its target is not known. Trimming stripped 4 bases from V and 8 bases from J, with 14 bases between. This CDR3 region has 13 residues. Germline CDR1 SGHVS, CDR2 FNYEAQ. This record comes from a study of cytomegalovirus exposure and HLA in healthy donors. Study-wide results and limits: Clonal expansion was found to be greater in HLA-associated TCR beta chains than in equally common others in a later analysis.

Primers: 60 Vbeta forward and 13 Jbeta reverse. Generated by immunoSEQ multiplex PCR, the TCRdb table keeps only in-frame clones and is missing some. The sample consists of approximately 150,000 clones, 75% of them appearing once. The receptor was isolated from a man aged 18 to 29 in good health and CMV-seropositive. This rearrangement joins TRBV7-6 to TRBJ1-1; a possible D gene is TRBD1 (5 bases). The sequenced sample was PBMCs. Here the CDR3 reads CASSSLGGREAFF. As DNA, the CDR3 is TGTGCCAGCAGCTCTTTGGGGGGTAGAGAAGCTTTCTTT.